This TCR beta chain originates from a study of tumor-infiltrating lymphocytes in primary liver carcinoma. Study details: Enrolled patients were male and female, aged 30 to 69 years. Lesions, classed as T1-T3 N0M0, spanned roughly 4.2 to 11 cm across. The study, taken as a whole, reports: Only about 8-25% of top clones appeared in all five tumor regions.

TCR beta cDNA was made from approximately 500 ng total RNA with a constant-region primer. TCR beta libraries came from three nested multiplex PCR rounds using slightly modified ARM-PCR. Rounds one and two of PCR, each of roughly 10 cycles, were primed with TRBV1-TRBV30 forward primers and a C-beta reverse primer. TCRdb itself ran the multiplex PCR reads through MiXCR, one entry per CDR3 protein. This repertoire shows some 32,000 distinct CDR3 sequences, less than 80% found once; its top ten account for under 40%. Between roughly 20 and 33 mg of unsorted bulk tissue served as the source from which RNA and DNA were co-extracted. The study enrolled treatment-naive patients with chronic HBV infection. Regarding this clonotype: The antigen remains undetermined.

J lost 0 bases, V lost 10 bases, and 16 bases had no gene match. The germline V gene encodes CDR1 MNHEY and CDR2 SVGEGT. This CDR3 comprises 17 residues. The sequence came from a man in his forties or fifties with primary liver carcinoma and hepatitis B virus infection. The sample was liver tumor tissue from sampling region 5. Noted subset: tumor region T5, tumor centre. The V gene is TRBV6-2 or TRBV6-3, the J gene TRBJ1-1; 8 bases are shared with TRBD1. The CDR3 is CAINLRQGRLLNTEAFF. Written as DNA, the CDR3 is TGTGCCATCAATCTCCGACAGGGGAGGCTCCTGAACACTGAAGCTTTCTTT.